Sequencing of this T cell receptor (beta chain) was carried out in a study of blood T cell repertoires in COVID-19. About the study: Collection of acute and convalescent COVID-19 samples took place in the United States, Italy and Spain.

Only one count was recorded for this clone. The germline V and J ends were trimmed by 7 bases and 1 base, with 10 bases remaining between them. The CDR3 spans 13 residues. Germline values: CDR1 SNHLY, CDR2 FYNNEI. This table comes from immunoSEQ multiplex PCR, and its TCRdb copy is limited to in-frame clones, with some not included. The sample has roughly 58,000 clones, approximately 70% seen once; the top ten hold approximately 50%. Exposed study participants had met a COVID-19 case within 2 weeks before entry. The sequenced material came from PBMCs or T cells enriched from blood (not recorded which). The V gene is TRBV2, the J gene TRBJ2-5, with a weak D call TRBD1 (5 bases). The clonotype originates from an older woman who had been exposed to COVID-19. CDR3 sequence (DNA): TGTGCCAGCAACTACAGGATCCAAGAGACCCAGTACTTC. This translates into CASNYRIQETQYF.